These 24 T cell receptor beta chains were sequenced from one sample in a study of shared clonotypes between healthy human individuals. Using immunoSEQ multiplex PCR, the repertoire was profiled, and TCRdb retains in-frame clones only, with some absent. The sample includes around 580,000 clones, 95% to 98% of them seen just once. Terminally differentiated effector memory CD45RA+ cells were left out of the naive CD8 fraction, which was CD45RO-negative and positively selected for CCR7. The specimen sequenced was naive CD8+ T cells sorted from blood. All receptors come from a man under 40 in good health.

This sequence joins TRBV29-1 and TRBJ2-1; no reliable D call. CDR3 size: 14 residues. Germline loops: CDR1 SQVTM, CDR2 ANQGSEA. V lost 7 bases to trimming and J lost 0 bases, with 13 bases between them. As DNA, the CDR3 is TGCAGCGGAACCGGGTCCTCCTCCTACAATGAGCAGTTCTTC. It translates to CSGTGSSSYNEQFF.

This chain links TRBV4-2 with TRBJ2-2; 9 bases align to TRBD2. Trimming removed 4 bases from V and 6 bases from J; junction bases left unmatched: 30. Germline assignment: CDR1 LGHNA and CDR2 YNFKEQ. CDR3 length equals 23 residues. The CDR3 region is CASSPTPTDSHLGLAGAAGELFF. The CDR3 DNA is TGTGCCAGCAGCCCCACCCCCACCGACAGTCACCTAGGGTTAGCGGGAGCAGCCGGGGAGCTGTTTTTT.

This chain connects TRBV27 to TRBJ1-2, with a weak D call TRBD1 (5 bases). Trimming took off 6 bases at V and 3 bases at J, with 11 bases between the two ends. CDR3 length equals 13 residues. Germline V gives CDR1 MNHEY, CDR2 SMNVEV (reference sequence). DNA of the CDR3: TGTGCCAGCAGATCCGGGGGTCACTATGGCTACACCTTC. Encoded protein: CASRSGGHYGYTF.

The chain recombines TRBV6-1 with TRBJ2-5, with 9 bases fitting TRBD1. The CDR3 consists of 15 residues. In germline, CDR1 is MNHNS, CDR2 SASEGT. The trim removed 6 bases at V and 2 bases at J, leaving 7 bases unmatched. The CDR3 DNA reads as TGTGCCAGCAGAGCCGGGACAGGGCCTCAAGAGACCCAGTACTTC. This encodes CASRAGTGPQETQYF.

This chain links TRBV28 with TRBJ1-5; 10 bases fit TRBD1. Unmatched junction bases numbered 5, after V lost 4 bases and J lost 5 bases. The CDR3 contains 15 residues. In germline, CDR1 is MDHEN, CDR2 SYDVKM. This CDR3 is CASSSSGTGDQPQHF. The CDR3 DNA is TGTGCCAGCAGTTCTTCCGGGACAGGGGATCAGCCCCAGCATTTT.

The chain joins TRBV10-2 to TRBJ2-1; tentative D call: TRBD1 (5 bases). The CDR3 is made up of 13 amino acids. V lost 3 bases and J 5 bases, leaving 8 bases between the germline ends. Germline CDR1 is WSHSY and CDR2 is SAAADI. The DNA of the CDR3 is TGCGCCAGCAGTGACAGCAGGGACAATGAGCAGTTCTTC. Translated, it gives CASSDSRDNEQFF.

This clone was recorded only once. V is TRBV7-9 and J is TRBJ2-2; tentatively, D is TRBD1 or TRBD2 (5 bases each). This CDR3 has 15 amino acids. The V gene's germline CDR1 is SEHNR and CDR2 FQNEAQ (reference sequence). Trimming took off 8 bases at V and 3 bases at J, with 16 bases between the two ends. Here the CDR3 DNA reads TGTGCCAGCGTTCGTAGAGGGGCGGACACCGGGGAGCTGTTTTTT. It encodes CASVRRGADTGELFF.

The chain is built from TRBV29-1 and TRBJ2-1; D may be TRBD1 (6 bases). The CDR3 spans 11 residues. The V gene's germline CDR1 is SQVTM and CDR2 ANQGSEA. Trimming pared 3 bases from V and 9 bases from J, leaving 9 bases between. The CDR3 DNA follows: TGCAGCGTTGAGGACAGATTTGAGCAGTTCTTC. Protein sequence: CSVEDRFEQFF.

The rearrangement uses TRBV7-9 and TRBJ2-1; 9 bases map to TRBD1. The ends lost 5 bases at V and 6 bases at J; junction bases unmatched: 5. CDR3 length equals 14 residues. CDR1 and CDR2 from the germline V gene are SEHNR and FQNEAQ (reference sequence). In DNA, the CDR3 is TGTGCCAGCAGCCACCGGGACAGGGCCAATGAGCAGTTCTTC. Translating gives CASSHRDRANEQFF.

The chain couples TRBV10-2 to TRBJ2-5, with 10 nucleotides matching TRBD1. The CDR3 extends over 14 amino acids. CDR1 is WSHSY, CDR2 SAAADI, per germline. With 6 bases clipped from V and 2 bases from J, the junction kept 3 bases outside the gene matches. CDR3: CASRGQGPQETQYF. CDR3 sequence (DNA): TGCGCCAGCAGGGGACAGGGGCCGCAAGAGACCCAGTACTTC.

This clone has just a few counts. The junction differs from germline at one of its ends, possibly a read error. The same CDR3 can be traced to other DNA sequences in this sample. The rearrangement links TRBV6-5 to TRBJ2-7; D ambiguous. Germline V gene lookup returns CDR1 MNHEY and CDR2 SVGAGI. This CDR3 has 11 amino acids. CDR3 bases: TGTGCCAGCAGTCACTCCTACGAGCAGTACTTC. As protein: CASSHSYEQYF.

The V call is TRBV4-1, the J call TRBJ2-7; D is unclear. CDR1 and CDR2 from the germline V gene are MGHRA and YSYEKL. V lost 0 bases and J 2 bases, leaving 8 bases between the germline ends. This CDR3 has 14 amino acids. CDR3 region: CASSQEASTYEQYF. The CDR3 DNA follows: TGCGCCAGCAGCCAAGAGGCCAGTACCTACGAGCAGTACTTC.

The V call is TRBV9, the J call TRBJ2-3; D not certain. V was pared by 4 bases and J by 7 bases, with 4 bases between. In germline, CDR1 is SGDLS, CDR2 YYNGEE. This CDR3 is 10 amino acids long. CDR3 region: CASSPYTQYF. Written as DNA, the CDR3 is TGTGCCAGCAGCCCGTATACGCAGTATTTT.

This chain uses TRBV7-9 with TRBJ2-5; D may be TRBD1 or TRBD2 (5 bases each). The CDR3 length is 15 residues. Trimming removed 2 bases at V and 5 bases at J, with 15 bases between. From germline, CDR1 is SEHNR and CDR2 FQNEAQ (reference sequence). CDR3 loop: CASSLYGGDGETQYF. DNA of the CDR3: TGTGCCAGCAGCTTATATGGGGGAGATGGGGAGACCCAGTACTTC.

This chain uses TRBV13 with TRBJ2-7; D possibly corresponds to TRBD1 (6 bases). The CDR3 consists of 16 residues. V was pared by 6 bases and J by 0 bases, with 18 bases between. The germline V gene has CDR1 PRHDT and CDR2 FYEKMQ (reference sequence). The CDR3 DNA is TGTGCCAGCAGAGGGACCGACAGGCGGTCCTCCTACGAGCAGTACTTC. As protein: CASRGTDRRSSYEQYF.

V and J are TRBV5-4 and TRBJ2-5; 7 bases line up with TRBD2. After removal of 0 bases from V and 5 bases from J, the junction contained 16 bases not matched to a gene. The CDR3 is 18 residues long. CDR1 and CDR2 (germline): SGHNT, YYREEE (reference sequence). The CDR3 DNA sequence: TGTGCCAGCAGCTTGGGGCTAGCGGAACGGGGGACGGCGGAGACCCAGTACTTC. Amino acids: CASSLGLAERGTAETQYF.

V usage is TRBV7-9 and J usage is TRBJ2-3; 9 bases match TRBD2. The trim removed 4 bases at V and 3 bases at J, leaving 8 bases unmatched. Germline V lookup: CDR1 SEHNR, CDR2 FQNEAQ (reference sequence). This CDR3 has 16 amino acids. For the CDR3, the DNA is TGTGCCAGCAGCTACAGACTAGCGGAAATTACAGATACGCAGTATTTT. Translating gives CASSYRLAEITDTQYF.

The chain employs TRBV9 and TRBJ2-7; 7 nucleotides line up with TRBD2. Per the germline V gene, CDR1 is SGDLS and CDR2 is YYNGEE. The CDR3 spans 14 residues. V gave up 3 bases and J gave up 3 bases; unmatched junction bases: 6. CDR3 residues: CASSELGGDYEQYF. The DNA for the CDR3 is TGTGCCAGCAGCGAGCTTGGGGGGGACTACGAGCAGTACTTC. Variable domain in full (rest from reference TRBV9 and TRBJ2-7): DSGVTQTPKHLITATGQRVTLRCSPRSGDLSVYWYQQSLDQGLQFLIQYYNGEERAKGNILERFSAQQFPDLHSELNLSSLELGDSALYFCASSELGGDYEQYFGPGTRLTVT.

The chain joins TRBV10-3 to TRBJ1-2; 7 bases agree with TRBD1. The CDR3 extends over 16 amino acids. V was pared by 2 bases and J by 4 bases, with 10 bases of the junction left unmatched. The germline V gene has CDR1 ENHRY and CDR2 SYGVKD. The CDR3 nucleotides are TGTGCCATCAGTGAGCCTGACAGGGTCGTGCTCTATGGCTACACCTTC. It yields the protein CAISEPDRVVLYGYTF.

The V and J genes are TRBV7-8 and TRBJ2-3; 9 nucleotides agree with TRBD2. This CDR3 has 18 amino acids. The trim removed 1 base at V and 6 bases at J, leaving 14 bases unmatched. The germline V gene encodes CDR1 SGHVS and CDR2 FQNEAQ. The CDR3 spells CASSLGPPGLASADTQYF. The CDR3 DNA is TGTGCCAGCAGCTTAGGACCCCCGGGACTAGCCTCAGCGGATACGCAGTATTTT.

The rearrangement links TRBV5-6 to TRBJ2-7; TRBD1 aligns across 9 bases. Germline assignment: CDR1 SGHDT and CDR2 YYEEEE. The CDR3 is 16 residues long. Germline trimming cut 4 bases from V and 2 bases from J; bases unmatched to any gene: 10. CDR3 sequence (DNA): TGTGCCAGCAGCGCCTCACAGGGGGCGCTTACCTACGAGCAGTACTTC. Protein sequence: CASSASQGALTYEQYF.

The rearrangement links TRBV28 to TRBJ1-1; D is undetermined. The CDR3 sequence is 13 residues long. V lost 6 bases, J lost 0 bases, and 8 bases lay in between. Germline V gives CDR1 MDHEN, CDR2 SYDVKM. The CDR3 sequence is CASRRTLNTEAFF. The CDR3 coding sequence is TGTGCCAGCAGACGCACACTGAACACTGAAGCTTTCTTT.

This rearrangement joins TRBV9 to TRBJ2-3; D possibly matches TRBD1 or TRBD2 (7 bases each). V lost 3 bases and J lost 6, with 14 bases in between. This CDR3 is built from 14 residues. Germline assignment: CDR1 SGDLS and CDR2 YYNGEE. The CDR3 region is CASSADREGDTQYF. DNA for the CDR3: TGTGCCAGCAGCGCCGACAGGGAGGGTGATACGCAGTATTTT.

Remarks on this clone: Additional DNA sequences in this sample encode the identical CDR3. The chain carries TRBV15 and TRBJ2-7; D uncertain. Germline V gene sequence: CDR1 LNHNV, CDR2 YYDKDF (reference sequence). The CDR3 extends over 13 amino acids. Trimming shortened V by 0 bases and J by 4 bases, and 7 bases separated the two germline ends. The CDR3 DNA follows: TGTGCCACCAGCAGAGATCTAGGATACGAGCAGTACTTC. It specifies CATSRDLGYEQYF.